The 12 T cell receptor beta chains below were found in one sample sequenced in a study of blood T cells in healthy people across ages. Together with a sample-barcoded 5' primer, a J-beta primer mix was included in a second PCR lasting about 7 to 12 cycles. TCRdb independently ran MiXCR on the 5' RACE reads; one entry per CDR3 protein. The sample yields 600,000 to 1,000,000 distinct CDR3 sequences, roughly 25% seen once. The same data also went into a second study, on T cells of mothers and their children.

Material for sequencing was blood. These receptors came from a boy aged 10-17 years in good health.

This clonotype was recorded a few times. CDR3 residues: CASRPDSSSYGYTF. The DNA of the CDR3 is TGTGCCAGCCGACCGGACAGCTCTAGCTATGGCTACACCTTC. The rearrangement uses TRBV2 and TRBJ1-2, with D maybe TRBD1 (6 bases). The CDR3 length is 14 residues. Trimming stripped 8 bases from V and 4 bases from J, with 17 bases between. CDR1 is SNHLY and CDR2 is FYNNEI in the germline V gene.

In this sample, this clonotype turned up a few times. The V gene is TRBV5-1, the J gene TRBJ2-5, with 11 positions matching TRBD2. Germline CDR1 reads SGHRS; CDR2 reads YFSETQ. The length of the CDR3 is 17 residues. V lost 0 bases and J lost 5; bases outside the gene matches: 9. CDR3 nucleotide sequence: TGCGCCAGCAGCTTGGCCCTAGCGGGGGGTCTCCAGGAGACCCAGTACTTC. Translated: CASSLALAGGLQETQYF.

The rearrangement uses TRBV29-1 and TRBJ2-3; 8 nucleotides match TRBD2. V lost 7 bases and J lost 2; bases outside the gene matches: 5. CDR3 length: 13 amino acids. Germline V gene data show CDR1 as SQVTM and CDR2 as ANQGSEA. For the CDR3, the DNA is TGCAGCGGGACTAGCCTATTCACAGATACGCAGTATTTT. The encoded protein is CSGTSLFTDTQYF.

J is TRBJ1-6 and V is TRBV7-9; 11 bases agree with TRBD1. The CDR3 runs to 15 residues. V gave up 5 bases and J gave up 7 bases; unmatched junction bases: 4. Germline V gives CDR1 SEHNR, CDR2 FQNEAQ (reference sequence). The CDR3 bases are TGTGCCAGCAGCAGAGGACAGGGGGCGAATTCACCCCTCCACTTT. This encodes CASSRGQGANSPLHF.

This clonotype has ten or more counts. The junction and the germline gene differ at one end; a read error may be behind it. The chain carries TRBV19 and TRBJ1-1, with D maybe TRBD1 (5 bases). Germline lookup yields CDR1 LNHDA and CDR2 SQIVND (reference sequence). The CDR3 totals 14 residues. CDR3 sequence: CASSIGTVNTEAFF. DNA for the CDR3: TGTGCCAGCAGTATCGGGACGGTGAACACTGAAGCTTTCTTT. Supplemented by reference TRBV19 and TRBJ1-1, the full variable domain reads DGGITQSPKYLFRKEGQNVTLSCEQNLNHDAMYWYRQDPGQGLRLIYYSQIVNDFQKGDIAEGYSVSREKKESFPLTVTSAQKNPTAFYLCASSIGTVNTEAFFGQGTRLTVV.

This clonotype was seen a few times. The chain is built from TRBV5-1 and TRBJ2-7; tentative D call: TRBD2 (6 bases). This CDR3 spans 16 amino acids. The ends were cut back, 0 bases at V and 3 bases at J, with 16 bases in the middle. Germline CDR1 is SGHRS and CDR2 is YFSETQ. The DNA of the CDR3 is TGCGCCAGCAGCTTGGAAGAGTCTAGCGCGAGCTACGAGCAGTACTTC. Residues: CASSLEESSASYEQYF.

The chain's CDR3 is CSAPAGTGGPTNEKLFF. CDR3 bases: TGCAGTGCTCCCGCCGGGACAGGGGGCCCCACTAATGAAAAACTGTTTTTT. The rearrangement uses TRBV20-1 and TRBJ1-4; 12 nucleotides agree with TRBD1. This CDR3 region has 17 residues. Germline trimming cut 5 bases from V and 2 bases from J; bases unmatched to any gene: 9. Per germline, CDR1 DFQATT and CDR2 SNEGSKA (reference sequence).

This clonotype showed up just a few times. V is TRBV27 and J is TRBJ2-1; D call uncertain. The germline V gene has CDR1 MNHEY and CDR2 SMNVEV (reference sequence). This CDR3 is built from 16 residues. The V end lost 2 bases, the J end lost 0 bases, and 11 bases lay between the germline ends. This CDR3 is CASSLMILGSYNEQFF. The CDR3 bases are TGTGCCAGCAGTTTAATGATACTCGGCTCCTACAATGAGCAGTTCTTC.

The V call is TRBV2, the J call TRBJ2-5; D is unclear. This CDR3 region has 15 residues. V lost 5 bases to trimming and J lost 5 bases, with 18 bases between them. CDR1 SNHLY and CDR2 FYNNEI come from the germline V gene. The CDR3 protein is CASSKQQSTVETQYF. The DNA for the CDR3 is TGTGCCAGCAGTAAACAACAGTCCACAGTGGAGACCCAGTACTTC.

This chain connects TRBV7-6 to TRBJ1-4; the D is unclear. CDR1 and CDR2 from the germline V gene are SGHVS and FNYEAQ. The CDR3 contains 12 residues. Trimming left V 6 bases short and J 6 bases short, with 8 bases between. CDR3 amino acids: CASRGMDEKLFF. DNA for the CDR3: TGTGCCAGCAGGGGGATGGATGAAAAACTGTTTTTT.

This clonotype was found a few times. J is TRBJ2-5 and V is TRBV20-1; D remains ambiguous. V was shortened by 1 base and J by 2 bases, with 17 bases between the two germline ends. CDR1 and CDR2 (germline): DFQATT, SNEGSKA (reference sequence). The CDR3 sequence is 16 residues long. The CDR3 reads CSARVLVAGLQETQYF. The CDR3 bases are TGCAGTGCTAGAGTCCTCGTGGCAGGCTTACAAGAGACCCAGTACTTC.

The chain uses TRBV6-1 and TRBJ2-7, with a possible D match to TRBD2 (6 bases). The germline V gene encodes CDR1 MNHNS and CDR2 SASEGT. Trimming cost V 0 bases and J 7 bases, with 19 bases left between them. This CDR3 has 16 amino acids. The DNA of the CDR3 is TGTGCCAGCAGTGAAGCGCCGGGGGTACCCTCTCGGGAGCAGTACTTC. As protein: CASSEAPGVPSREQYF.